This is a list of T cell receptor beta chains from one sample in a study of T cells in Graves' hyperthyroidism and ophthalmopathy. MiXCR was run by TCRdb on the multiplex PCR reads, yielding one entry per CDR3 protein. The table records 800,000 or so distinct CDR3 sequences, about two fifths of them present only once. Material for sequencing was blood. The receptor source for this set is a man aged 18 to 30 with Graves' hyperthyroidism. The CDR3 runs from the conserved cysteine through the conserved F or W. D genes are given only for firm matches. Only some rows state a clone size, as once, few, many or a class for expanded clones.

>TRBV5-5|TRBJ2-7|NA|NA
TGTGCCAGCAGTTTAGCTCCGCTCGAGCAGTACTTC
CASSLAPLEQYF
>TRBV29-1|TRBJ1-1|NA|many
TGCAGCGTTGAAAAAGGTTTGAACACTGAAGCTTTCTTT
CSVEKGLNTEAFF
>TRBV27|TRBJ2-7|TRBD1|NA
TGTGCCAGCAGCCACCAAGGGGGCCCTTACGAGCAGTACTTC
CASSHQGGPYEQYF
>TRBV7-2|TRBJ2-6|NA|NA
TGTGCCAGCAGCCGGGACTCCGAACCCCCTGGGGCCAACGTCCTGACTTTC
CASSRDSEPPGANVLTF
>TRBV2|TRBJ2-5|TRBD2|NA
TGTGCCAGCAGTTACTCGGGGGGGAGGCTCCAAGAGACCCAGTACTTC
CASSYSGGRLQETQYF
>TRBV5-1|TRBJ1-4|NA|many
TGCGCCAGCAGCTTAGAACAGGATGAAAAACTGTTTTTT
CASSLEQDEKLFF
>TRBV10-1|TRBJ1-1|TRBD1|many
TGCGCCAGCAGACAGGGGGTAAGGAACACTGAAGCTTTCTTT
CASRQGVRNTEAFF
>TRBV7-3|TRBJ2-7|NA|NA
TGTGCCAGCAGCTTGGGAGAGCTGGGGGGAGGGCAGTACTTC
CASSLGELGGGQYF
>TRBV20-1|TRBJ2-7|TRBD1|NA
TGCAGTGCTAGACCCGGGACAGGGGGTCACTACGAGCAGTACTTC
CSARPGTGGHYEQYF
>TRBV7-6|TRBJ1-1|NA|NA
TGTGCCAGCAGTTTTCGGGGGGCGCTCACTGAAGCTTTCTTT
CASSFRGALTEAFF
>TRBV29-1|TRBJ1-4|NA|many
TGCAGCGTTGAGCAGGGGAATGAAAAACTGTTTTTT
CSVEQGNEKLFF
>TRBV7-9|TRBJ2-7|NA|many
TGTGCCAGCAGTTTGGACCCGTACGAGCAGTACTTC
CASSLDPYEQYF
>TRBV12-3/TRBV12-4|TRBJ2-7|NA|few
TGTGCCAGCAGCTATCCCTCGCGGGAGCAGTACTTC
CASSYPSREQYF
>TRBV19|TRBJ1-5|TRBD1|few
TGTGCCAGTAGTGGGGACAGCCAACAGCCCCAGCATTTT
CASSGDSQQPQHF
>TRBV10-3|TRBJ1-2|NA|NA
TGTGCCACCGGGACGGATCCCTATGGCTACACCTTC
CATGTDPYGYTF
>TRBV5-6|TRBJ1-5|NA|NA
TGTGCCAGCAGCTTGAAAGGGGTATCCCAGCCCCAGCATTTT
CASSLKGVSQPQHF
>TRBV5-5|TRBJ1-2|NA|NA
TGTGCCAGCAGGCGAGCGGAGGGGGGCGAGAATGGCTACACCTTC
CASRRAEGGENGYTF
>TRBV29-1|TRBJ2-2|NA|many
TGCAGCGTTGACAGCCCCTCAAAAACCGGGGAGCTGTTTTTT
CSVDSPSKTGELFF
>TRBV7-3|TRBJ1-1|NA|NA
TGTGCCAGCAGCAAGACCCCCGGGGGGCCTCACACTGAAGCTTTCTTT
CASSKTPGGPHTEAFF
>TRBV9|TRBJ1-2|NA|many
TGTGCCAGCAGCGTAGCCGGACAGTCGTATGGCTACACCTTC
CASSVAGQSYGYTF
>TRBV15|TRBJ1-6|NA|NA
TGTGCCACCAGCAGAGGGGAGTCGGGAAATTCACCCCTCCACTTT
CATSRGESGNSPLHF
>TRBV30|TRBJ1-1|TRBD1|NA
TGTGCCTGGAGTGTAGGGGACAGGGGACGATCGAACACTGAAGCTTTCTTT
CAWSVGDRGRSNTEAFF
>TRBV12-3/TRBV12-4|TRBJ2-7|NA|NA
TGTGCCAGCAGTCCTACTAGAGCTTCTTACGAGCAGTACTTC
CASSPTRASYEQYF
>TRBV20-1|TRBJ2-7|TRBD2|few
TGCAGTGCTAGGCAGCTAGCGGGGGGGGTTTACGAGCAGTACTTC
CSARQLAGGVYEQYF
>TRBV19|TRBJ2-2|TRBD2|few
TGTGCCAGCAGTCGGACTAGCGGGGGCGGGGAGCTGTTTTTT
CASSRTSGGGELFF
>TRBV20-1|TRBJ1-5|NA|NA
TGCAGTGCCTTAGGGGGGGGCGGCAATCAGCCCCAGCATTTT
CSALGGGGNQPQHF
>TRBV7-2|TRBJ1-2|NA|few
TGTGCCAGCAGCTTAGCGAGGGACTGGGGAGGCTACACCTTC
CASSLARDWGGYTF
>TRBV7-2|TRBJ1-2|NA|many
TGTGCCAGCAGCCCGGCCGATTTGAGTGGCTACACCTTC
CASSPADLSGYTF
>TRBV6-5|TRBJ2-5|NA|few
TGTGCCAGCGGTAACCCCGGGGAGACCCAGTACTTC
CASGNPGETQYF
>TRBV15|TRBJ1-5|NA|NA
TGTGCCACCAGCAGAGGGATCGATAGCAATCAGCCCCAGCATTTT
CATSRGIDSNQPQHF
>TRBV7-2|TRBJ2-7|TRBD2|few
TGTGCCAGCACCCCGGGTAGCGGGGCCTACGAGCAGTACTTC
CASTPGSGAYEQYF
>TRBV25-1|TRBJ1-6|NA|many
TGTGCCAGCAGTGAATATTCGGGGTTCGGTAATTCACCCCTCCACTTT
CASSEYSGFGNSPLHF
>TRBV5-1|TRBJ1-2|NA|NA
TGCGCCAGCAGCTTGGCCCCGACAGAAAACTATGGCTACACCTTC
CASSLAPTENYGYTF
>TRBV10-3|TRBJ2-7|TRBD1|NA
TGTGCCAGCAGTTCCGGGACAGGGGTTGTGGAGCAGTACTTC
CASSSGTGVVEQYF
>TRBV6-5|TRBJ1-2|NA|NA
TGTGCCATCAGTTACTTCACCGGGGGGGACAACTATGGCTACACCTTC
CAISYFTGGDNYGYTF